This T cell receptor beta chain was found in a study of T cells in Graves' hyperthyroidism and ophthalmopathy. The length of the CDR3 is 12 residues. Deletions cut 5 bases from V and 9 bases from J, with 13 bases between. Germline V lookup: CDR1 SGHTA, CDR2 FQGTGA. The TCR beta CDR3 regions underwent amplification using RNA transcripts as the source. The primer set for the first-round RT-PCR of the TCR CDR3 was HTBI. One entry per CDR3 protein, called by TCRdb with MiXCR from the multiplex PCR reads. The sample contains 450,000 to 700,000 distinct CDR3 sequences, 46% of which appear only once. In its sample, this clonotype was seen many times.

The chain has TRBV7-3 and TRBJ1-2; D may be TRBD1 (6 bases). Sequences were obtained from peripheral blood or thyroid tissue (not recorded which). This TCR came from an adult woman with Graves' disease, either hyperthyroidism or ophthalmopathy (not recorded which). CDR3 coding DNA: TGTGCCAGCAGCCTGGGGGGGCACAGCTACACCTTC. Translating gives CASSLGGHSYTF.